This T cell receptor (beta chain) was recorded in a study of technical replicates of blood from a handful of donors. V shed 1 base and J shed 0 bases, with 15 bases lying between them. The CDR3 contains 17 residues. Germline loops: CDR1 LGHNA, CDR2 YSLEER. Profiling relied on immunoSEQ multiplex PCR, and the TCRdb table lists in-frame clones only, not all of them. The table shows some 84,000 clones, with 91% occurring only once. The source material was T cells isolated from PBMCs. This rearrangement joins TRBV4-3 to TRBJ1-2, with D perhaps TRBD1 (6 bases). The clonotype comes from a human donor in good health. This chain's CDR3 is CASSQVTSGTSNYGYTF. In DNA, the CDR3 is TGCGCCAGCAGCCAAGTTACTTCCGGGACATCTAACTATGGCTACACCTTC.